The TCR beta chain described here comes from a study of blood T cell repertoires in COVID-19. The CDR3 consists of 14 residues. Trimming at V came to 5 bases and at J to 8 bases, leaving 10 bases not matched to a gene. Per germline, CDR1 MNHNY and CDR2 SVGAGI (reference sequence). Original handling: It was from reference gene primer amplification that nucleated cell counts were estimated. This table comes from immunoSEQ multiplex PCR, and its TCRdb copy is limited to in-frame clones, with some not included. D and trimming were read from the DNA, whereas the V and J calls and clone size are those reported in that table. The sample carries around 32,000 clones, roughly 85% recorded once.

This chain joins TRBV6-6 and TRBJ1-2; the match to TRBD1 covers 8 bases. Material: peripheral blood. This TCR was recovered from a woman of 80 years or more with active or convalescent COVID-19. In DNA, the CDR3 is TGTGCCAGCAGTCAAACGACTACAGGGGGGGGCTACACCTTC. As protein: CASSQTTTGGGYTF.